Below, one T cell receptor (beta chain) is given with its context. CDR3 length: 14 amino acids. CDR1 and CDR2 from the germline V gene are MNHEY and SMNVEV (reference sequence). The data were taken from a study of T cells expressing NK-cell markers. With the 5' RACE reads reprocessed, TCRdb shows one record per CDR3 protein and no DNA. The table for this sample gives some 390,000 distinct CDR3 sequences. The chain has TRBV27 and TRBJ2-1. Source material: blood T cells: a sorted CD56 or NKG2C T cell subset, CD4+ or CD8+ T cells, or bulk PBMC T cells (not recorded which). The TCR originated in a woman aged 45 to 65 in good health. CDR3 sequence reads: CASSSRRRYNEQFF.